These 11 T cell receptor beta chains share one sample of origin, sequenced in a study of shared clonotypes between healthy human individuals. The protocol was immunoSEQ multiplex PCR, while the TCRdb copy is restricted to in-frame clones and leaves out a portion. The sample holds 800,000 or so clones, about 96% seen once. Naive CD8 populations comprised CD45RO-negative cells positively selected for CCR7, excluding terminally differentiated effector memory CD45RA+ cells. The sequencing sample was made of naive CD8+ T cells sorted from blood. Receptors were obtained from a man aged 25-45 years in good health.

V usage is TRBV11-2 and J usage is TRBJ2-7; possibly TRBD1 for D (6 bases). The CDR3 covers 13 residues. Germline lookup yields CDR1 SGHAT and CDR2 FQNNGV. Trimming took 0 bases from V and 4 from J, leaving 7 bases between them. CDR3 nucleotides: TGTGCCAGCAGCTTAGAAGGGGGTTACGAGCAGTACTTC. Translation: CASSLEGGYEQYF.

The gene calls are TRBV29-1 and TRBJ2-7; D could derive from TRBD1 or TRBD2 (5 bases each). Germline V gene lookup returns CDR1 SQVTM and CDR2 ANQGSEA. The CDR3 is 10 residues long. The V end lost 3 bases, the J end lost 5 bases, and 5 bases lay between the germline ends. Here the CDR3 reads CSVEGDEQYF. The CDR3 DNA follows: TGCAGCGTTGAGGGGGACGAGCAGTACTTC.

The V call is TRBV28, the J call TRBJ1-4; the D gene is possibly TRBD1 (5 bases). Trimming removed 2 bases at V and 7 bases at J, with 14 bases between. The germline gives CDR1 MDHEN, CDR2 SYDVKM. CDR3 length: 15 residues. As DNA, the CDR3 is TGTGCCAGCAGTTTAGGGGAGGGGTTGGGTGAAAAACTGTTTTTT. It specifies CASSLGEGLGEKLFF.

The CDR3 DNA reads as TGTGCTAGTGGGCTCGTAGCTGCGGGCACAGATACGCAGTATTTT. Translated: CASGLVAAGTDTQYF. V gene TRBV12-5 combines with J gene TRBJ2-3, with unresolved D. The CDR3 is 15 amino acids. Germline V lookup: CDR1 LGHNT, CDR2 FRNRAP. V was shortened by 6 bases and J by 1 base, with 14 bases between the two germline ends.

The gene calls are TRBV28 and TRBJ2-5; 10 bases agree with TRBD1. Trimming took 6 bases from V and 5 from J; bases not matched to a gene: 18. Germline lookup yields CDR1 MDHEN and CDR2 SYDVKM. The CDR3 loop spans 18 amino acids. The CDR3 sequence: CASRGTPGQGIDLETQYF. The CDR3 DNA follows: TGTGCCAGCAGGGGGACCCCGGGACAGGGGATCGATCTGGAGACCCAGTACTTC. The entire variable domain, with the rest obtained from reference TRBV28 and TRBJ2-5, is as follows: DVKVTQSSRYLVKRTGEKVFLECVQDMDHENMFWYRQDPGLGLRLIYFSYDVKMKEKGDIPEGYSVSREKKERFSLILESASTNQTSMYLCASRGTPGQGIDLETQYFGPGTRLLVL.

CDR3 protein: CASAITSSYEQYF. The CDR3 DNA is TGTGCCAGCGCAATAACTAGCTCCTACGAGCAGTACTTC. The V and J genes are TRBV27 and TRBJ2-7, with a tentative D call TRBD2 (5 bases). The CDR3 contains 13 residues. Germline V gene lookup returns CDR1 MNHEY and CDR2 SMNVEV (reference sequence). V was clipped by 8 bases and J by 0 bases, with 11 bases between them.

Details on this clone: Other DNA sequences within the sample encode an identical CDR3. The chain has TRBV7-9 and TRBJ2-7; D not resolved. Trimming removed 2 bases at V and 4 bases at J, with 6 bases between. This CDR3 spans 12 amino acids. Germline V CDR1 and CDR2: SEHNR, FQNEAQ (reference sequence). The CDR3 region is CASSLSSYEQYF. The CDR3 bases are TGTGCCAGCAGCTTAAGTTCGTACGAGCAGTACTTC.

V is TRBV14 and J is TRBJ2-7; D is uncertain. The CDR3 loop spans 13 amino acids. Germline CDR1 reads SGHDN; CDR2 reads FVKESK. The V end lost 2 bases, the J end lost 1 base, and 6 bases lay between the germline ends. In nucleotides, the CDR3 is TGTGCCAGCAGCCAACCGTCGTCCTACGAGCAGTACTTC. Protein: CASSQPSSYEQYF.

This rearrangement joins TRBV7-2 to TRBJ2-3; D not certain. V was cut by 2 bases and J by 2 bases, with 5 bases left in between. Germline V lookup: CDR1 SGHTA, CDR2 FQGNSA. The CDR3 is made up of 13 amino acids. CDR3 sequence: CASSLLNTDTQYF. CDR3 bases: TGTGCCAGCAGCTTACTTAACACAGATACGCAGTATTTT.

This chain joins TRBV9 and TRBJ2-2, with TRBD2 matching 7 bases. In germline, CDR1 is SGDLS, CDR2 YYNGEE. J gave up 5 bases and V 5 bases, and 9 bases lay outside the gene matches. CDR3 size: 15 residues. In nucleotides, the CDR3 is TGTGCCAGCAGGGCGCGGGAGATGGGTACCGGGGAGCTGTTTTTT. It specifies CASRAREMGTGELFF.

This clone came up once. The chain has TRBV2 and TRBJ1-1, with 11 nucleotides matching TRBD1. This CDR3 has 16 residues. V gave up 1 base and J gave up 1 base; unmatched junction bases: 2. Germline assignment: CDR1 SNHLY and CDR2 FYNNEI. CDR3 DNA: TGTGCCAGCAGTGAAGGGACAGGGGGCGAGAACACTGAAGCTTTCTTT. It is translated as CASSEGTGGENTEAFF.